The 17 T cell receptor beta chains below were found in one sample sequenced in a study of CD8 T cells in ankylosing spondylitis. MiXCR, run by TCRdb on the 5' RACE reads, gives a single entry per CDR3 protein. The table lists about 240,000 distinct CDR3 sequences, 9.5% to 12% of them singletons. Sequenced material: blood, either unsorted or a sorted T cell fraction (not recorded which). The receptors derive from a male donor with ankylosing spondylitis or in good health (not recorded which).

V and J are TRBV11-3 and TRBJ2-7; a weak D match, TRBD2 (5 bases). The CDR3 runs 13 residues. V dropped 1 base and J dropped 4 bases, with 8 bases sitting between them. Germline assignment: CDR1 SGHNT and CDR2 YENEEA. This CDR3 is CASSLGERYEQYF. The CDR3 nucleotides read TGTGCCAGCAGCTTAGGGGAGCGGTACGAGCAGTACTTC. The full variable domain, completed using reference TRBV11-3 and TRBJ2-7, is EAGVVQSPRYKIIEKKQPVAFWCNPISGHNTLYWYLQNLGQGPELLIRYENEEAVDDSQLPKDRFSAERLKGVDSTLKIQPAELGDSAVYLCASSLGERYEQYFGPGTRLTVT.

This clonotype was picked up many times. The CDR3 DNA reads TGCGCCAGCAGAAACAGGGACAATGAGCAGTTCTTC. Translating it yields CASRNRDNEQFF. The rearrangement links TRBV5-1 to TRBJ2-1; the D gene is possibly TRBD1 (6 bases). The CDR3 contains 12 residues. V was clipped by 5 bases and J by 5 bases, with 8 bases between them. Germline loops: CDR1 SGHRS, CDR2 YFSETQ.

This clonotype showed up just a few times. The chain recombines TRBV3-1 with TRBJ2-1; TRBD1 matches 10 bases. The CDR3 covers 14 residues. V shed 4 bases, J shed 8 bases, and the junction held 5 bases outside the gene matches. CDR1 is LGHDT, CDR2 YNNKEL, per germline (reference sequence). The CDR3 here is CASSPGQGYDEQFF. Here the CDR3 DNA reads TGTGCCAGCAGCCCGGGACAGGGGTACGATGAGCAGTTCTTC.

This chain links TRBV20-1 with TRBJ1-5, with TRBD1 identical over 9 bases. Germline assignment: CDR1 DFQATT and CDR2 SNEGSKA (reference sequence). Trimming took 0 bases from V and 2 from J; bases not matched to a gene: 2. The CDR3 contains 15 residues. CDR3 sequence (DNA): TGCAGTGCTAGAGACACAGGGGGCGGCAATCAGCCCCAGCATTTT. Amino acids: CSARDTGGGNQPQHF.

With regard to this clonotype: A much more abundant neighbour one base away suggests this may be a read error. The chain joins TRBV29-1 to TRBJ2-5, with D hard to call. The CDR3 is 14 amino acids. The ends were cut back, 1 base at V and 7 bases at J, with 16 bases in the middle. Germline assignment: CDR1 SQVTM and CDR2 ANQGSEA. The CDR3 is CSVEVSDNKATQYF. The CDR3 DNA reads TGCAGCGTTGAAGTTTCCGACAACAAGGCGACCCAGTACTTC.

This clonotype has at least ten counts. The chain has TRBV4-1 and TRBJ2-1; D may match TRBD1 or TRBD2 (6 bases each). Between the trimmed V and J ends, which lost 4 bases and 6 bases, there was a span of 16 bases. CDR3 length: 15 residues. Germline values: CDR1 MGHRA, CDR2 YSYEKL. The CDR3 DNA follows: TGCGCCAGCAGCCGAATTGGGGGGCCCTCCAATGAGCAGTTCTTC. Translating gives CASSRIGGPSNEQFF.

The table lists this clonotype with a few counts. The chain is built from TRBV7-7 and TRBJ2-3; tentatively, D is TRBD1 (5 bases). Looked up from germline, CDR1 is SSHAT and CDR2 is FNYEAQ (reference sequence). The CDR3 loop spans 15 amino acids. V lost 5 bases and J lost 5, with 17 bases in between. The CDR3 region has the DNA TGTGCCAGCAGCCGTGGATTGGGGCCCCTAGATACGCAGTATTTT. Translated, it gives CASSRGLGPLDTQYF.

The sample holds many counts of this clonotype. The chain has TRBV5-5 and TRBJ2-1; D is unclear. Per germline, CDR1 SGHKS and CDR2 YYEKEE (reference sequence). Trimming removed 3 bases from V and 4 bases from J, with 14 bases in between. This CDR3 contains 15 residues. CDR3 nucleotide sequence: TGTGCCAGCAGCTCCTCCACTGTCGTATACAATGAGCAGTTCTTC. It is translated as CASSSSTVVYNEQFF.

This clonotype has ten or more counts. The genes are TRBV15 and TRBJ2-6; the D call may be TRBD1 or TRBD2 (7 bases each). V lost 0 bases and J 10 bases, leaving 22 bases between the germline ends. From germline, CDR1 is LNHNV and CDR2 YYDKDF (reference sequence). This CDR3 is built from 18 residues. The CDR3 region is CATSRDWEGARVFNVLTF. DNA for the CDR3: TGTGCCACCAGCAGAGATTGGGAGGGGGCCAGGGTGTTTAACGTCCTGACTTTC.

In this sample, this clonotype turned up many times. CDR3 coding DNA: TGCAGCGTTGACGGCCAGGGAGGCTATGGCTACACCTTC. Translation: CSVDGQGGYGYTF. The chain recombines TRBV29-1 with TRBJ1-2, with a weak D call TRBD1 (5 bases). CDR1 and CDR2 (germline): SQVTM, ANQGSEA. Trimming cost V 3 bases and J 4 bases, with 12 bases left between them. The CDR3 covers 13 residues.

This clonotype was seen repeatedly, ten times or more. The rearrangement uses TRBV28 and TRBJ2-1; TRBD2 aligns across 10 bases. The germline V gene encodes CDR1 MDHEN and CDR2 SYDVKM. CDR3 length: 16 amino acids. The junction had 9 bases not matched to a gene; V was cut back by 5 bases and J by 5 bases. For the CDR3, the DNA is TGTGCCAGCAGTCCTTCCCTAGCGGGAGTAGACAATGAGCAGTTCTTC. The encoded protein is CASSPSLAGVDNEQFF.

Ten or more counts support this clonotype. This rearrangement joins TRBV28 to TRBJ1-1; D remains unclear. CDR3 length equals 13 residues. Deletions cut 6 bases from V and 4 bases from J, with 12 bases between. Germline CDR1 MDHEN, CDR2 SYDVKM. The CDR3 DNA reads TGTGCCAGCAGGGGTTTGGGAGCCACTGAAGCTTTCTTT. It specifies CASRGLGATEAFF.

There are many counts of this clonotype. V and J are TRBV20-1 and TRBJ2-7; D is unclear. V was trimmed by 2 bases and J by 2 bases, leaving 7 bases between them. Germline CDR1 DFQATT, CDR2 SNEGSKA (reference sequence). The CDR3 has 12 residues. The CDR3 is CSARQAPYEQYF. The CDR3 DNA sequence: TGCAGTGCTAGACAGGCCCCCTACGAGCAGTACTTC.

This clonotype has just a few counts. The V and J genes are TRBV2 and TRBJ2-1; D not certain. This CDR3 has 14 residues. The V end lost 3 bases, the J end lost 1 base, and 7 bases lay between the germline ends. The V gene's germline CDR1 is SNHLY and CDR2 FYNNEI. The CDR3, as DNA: TGTGCCAGCAGTGACCAGGTGTCCTACAATGAGCAGTTCTTC. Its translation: CASSDQVSYNEQFF.

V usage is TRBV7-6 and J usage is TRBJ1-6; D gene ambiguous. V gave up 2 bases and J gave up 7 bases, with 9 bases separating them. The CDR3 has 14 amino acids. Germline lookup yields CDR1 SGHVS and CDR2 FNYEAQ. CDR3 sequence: CASSLSQINSPLHF. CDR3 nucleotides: TGTGCCAGCAGCTTATCACAAATAAATTCACCCCTCCACTTT.

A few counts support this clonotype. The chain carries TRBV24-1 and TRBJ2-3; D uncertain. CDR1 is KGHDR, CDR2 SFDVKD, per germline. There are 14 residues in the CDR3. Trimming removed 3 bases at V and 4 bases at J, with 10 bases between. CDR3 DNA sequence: TGTGCCACCAGTGATCACTGGAGACCAGATACGCAGTATTTT. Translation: CATSDHWRPDTQYF.

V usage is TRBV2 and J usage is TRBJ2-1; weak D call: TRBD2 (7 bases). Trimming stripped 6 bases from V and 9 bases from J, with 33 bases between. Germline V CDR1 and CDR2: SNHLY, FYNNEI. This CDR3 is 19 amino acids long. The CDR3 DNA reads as TGTGCCAGCAGGCCCCCAATCGACGGCGGGGGCCCATCGATAATTGAGCAGTTCTTC. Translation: CASRPPIDGGGPSIIEQFF.